These 2 T cell receptor beta chains were all obtained from the same sample, sequenced in a study of T cell clonality in common variable immunodeficiency. Clones were read by immunoSEQ multiplex PCR, and TCRdb kept only the in-frame ones, dropping some. The sample was found to contain tens of thousands of clones, and every one recurs. Sequencing was done on a sample of peripheral blood mononuclear cells. The receptors here all came from a person aged 18-70 years in good health.

This clone was detected ten times or more. With the read ending 3 residues before the CDR3 end, the germline J gene is used to fill in that end. The chain couples TRBV5-1 to TRBJ1-2; perhaps TRBD1 as D (5 bases). The V gene lost 3 bases and the J gene lost 4 bases, with 10 bases spanning the gap. CDR3 size: 13 residues. Germline V gives CDR1 SGHRS, CDR2 YFSETQ. The DNA read from the CDR3 is TGCGCCAGCAGCTCGACAGAGGCCTATGGC. This sequence encodes CASSSTEAYG. The whole CDR3 is CASSSTEAYGYTF.

This clone was seen many times. With the read ending 3 residues before the CDR3 end, the germline J gene is used to fill in that end. This chain links TRBV4-2 with TRBJ1-2, with unresolved D. Trimming took 4 bases from V and 3 from J, leaving 15 bases between them. Germline CDR1 LGHNA, CDR2 YNFKEQ. The CDR3 runs to 15 residues. The DNA read from the CDR3 is TGTGCCAGCAGCCCCACGGGGTTTAACGACTATGGC. It encodes CASSPTGFNDYG. From start to end, the CDR3 is CASSPTGFNDYGYTF.